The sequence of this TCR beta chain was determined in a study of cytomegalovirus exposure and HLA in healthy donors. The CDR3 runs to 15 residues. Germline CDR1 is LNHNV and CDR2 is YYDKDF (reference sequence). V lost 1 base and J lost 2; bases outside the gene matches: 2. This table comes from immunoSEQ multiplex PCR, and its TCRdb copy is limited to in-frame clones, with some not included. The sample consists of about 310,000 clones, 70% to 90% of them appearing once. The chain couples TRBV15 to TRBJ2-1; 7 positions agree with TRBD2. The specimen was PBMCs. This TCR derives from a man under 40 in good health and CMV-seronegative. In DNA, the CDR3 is TGTGCCACCAGCAGAGTGGGGGGGACCTACAATGAGCAGTTCTTC. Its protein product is CATSRVGGTYNEQFF.